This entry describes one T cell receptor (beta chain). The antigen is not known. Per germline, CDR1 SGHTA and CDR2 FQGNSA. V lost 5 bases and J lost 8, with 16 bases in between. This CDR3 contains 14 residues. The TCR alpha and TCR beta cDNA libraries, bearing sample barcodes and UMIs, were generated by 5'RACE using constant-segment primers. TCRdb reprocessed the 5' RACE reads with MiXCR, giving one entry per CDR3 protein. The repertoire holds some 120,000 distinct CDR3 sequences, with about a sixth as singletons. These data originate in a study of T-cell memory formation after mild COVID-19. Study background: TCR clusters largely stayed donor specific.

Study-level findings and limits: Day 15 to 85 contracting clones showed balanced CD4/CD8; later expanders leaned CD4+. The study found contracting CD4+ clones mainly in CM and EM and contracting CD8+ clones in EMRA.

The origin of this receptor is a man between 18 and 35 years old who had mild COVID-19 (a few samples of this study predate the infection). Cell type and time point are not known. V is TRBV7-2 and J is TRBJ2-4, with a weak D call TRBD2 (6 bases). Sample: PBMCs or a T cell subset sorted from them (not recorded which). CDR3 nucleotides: TGTGCCAGCAGCACCAGGGCCCAGCGGGACATTCAGTACTTC. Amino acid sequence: CASSTRAQRDIQYF.